The T cell receptor (beta chain) described here comes from a study of technical replicates of blood from several donors. CDR3 length: 11 residues. V dropped 6 bases and J dropped 5 bases, with 5 bases sitting between them. Germline CDR1 MNHEY, CDR2 SMNVEV (reference sequence). Some clones are missing from TCRdb's copy, which holds only in-frame ones; the method was immunoSEQ multiplex PCR. The sample consists of over 70,000 clones, approximately 92% of them appearing once. Material: T cells isolated from PBMCs. The TCR sequence derives from a human donor in good health. V and J are TRBV27 and TRBJ2-1; D ambiguous. CDR3 protein: CASSSNNEQFF. The CDR3 bases are TGTGCCAGCAGCTCTAACAATGAGCAGTTCTTC.